A single sample gave rise to the 22 T cell receptor beta chains below, sequenced in a study of T cell repertoires in cytomegalovirus infection. TCRdb itself ran the reads through MiXCR, one entry per CDR3 protein. The sample lists about 740,000 distinct CDR3 sequences, 35% to 45% seen once, with around 2.6% in the top ten. The material sequenced was PBMCs. Receptor source: a human donor in good health (CMV status not recorded). Some clones in this sample may be carry-over from other donors' samples.

As concerns this clonotype: Its ends do not fully match the called genes, so a read error is possible. This rearrangement joins TRBV7-2 to TRBJ2-3; 7 nucleotides match TRBD1. CDR1 SGHTA and CDR2 FQGNSA come from the germline V gene. The CDR3 runs 16 residues. In DNA, the CDR3 is TGTGCCAGCAGAAGTAATGGCAGGGGGAAAACAGATACTCCGGATTTT. Its protein product is CASRSNGRGKTDTPDF.

This clonotype turned up a few times. The chain employs TRBV20-1 and TRBJ1-2; 9 bases fit TRBD1. Losses at the gene ends were 5 bases for V and 6 bases for J; bases not matched to a gene: 4. This CDR3 contains 12 residues. Looked up from germline, CDR1 is DFQATT and CDR2 is SNEGSKA (reference sequence). The CDR3, as DNA: TGCAGTGCTCAACAGGGGGCGGATGGCTACACCTTC. Protein sequence: CSAQQGADGYTF.

The V and J genes are TRBV5-6 and TRBJ1-2; tentatively, D is TRBD1 (5 bases). This CDR3 is built from 16 residues. Trimming cost V 4 bases and J 2 bases, with 18 bases left between them. Germline CDR1 reads SGHDT; CDR2 reads YYEEEE. The CDR3 region is CASSAGTDPINYGYTF. CDR3 nucleotide sequence: TGTGCCAGCAGCGCTGGGACGGACCCGATCAACTATGGCTACACCTTC.

The V gene is TRBV6-5, the J gene TRBJ1-3, with 9 bases identical to TRBD1. Per the germline V gene, CDR1 is MNHEY and CDR2 is SVGAGI. The CDR3 runs 13 residues. Trimming took 10 bases from V and 8 from J; bases not matched to a gene: 9. The CDR3 bases are TGTGCCACCCTTGACAGGGGGTGGCACACCATATATTTT. Translating gives CATLDRGWHTIYF.

This clonotype was recorded a few times. The V gene is TRBV10-3, the J gene TRBJ2-2; D gene uncertain. The ends were cut back, 0 bases at V and 0 bases at J, with 2 bases in the middle. The CDR3 contains 14 residues. The germline V gene encodes CDR1 ENHRY and CDR2 SYGVKD. The CDR3 DNA reads as TGTGCCATCAGTGAGTCCGCGAACACCGGGGAGCTGTTTTTT. It yields the protein CAISESANTGELFF.

This clonotype was observed a few times. J is TRBJ1-5 and V is TRBV11-2; 7 bases agree with TRBD1. Germline CDR1 is SGHAT and CDR2 is FQNNGV. The CDR3 covers 13 residues. The V gene end was trimmed by 7 bases and the J gene end by 6 bases; junction bases not matched to a gene: 6. DNA of the CDR3: TGTGCCAGCACTACAGGGGTCGGTCAGCCCCAGCATTTT. Amino acid sequence: CASTTGVGQPQHF.

The chain carries TRBV10-3 and TRBJ2-1; 8 bases line up with TRBD2. V dropped 6 bases and J dropped 3; count of bases not matched to a gene: 7. The CDR3 is 15 amino acids. CDR1 and CDR2 (germline): ENHRY, SYGVKD. The CDR3 DNA reads TGTGCCATCAGGACGCTAGCGGGTGACTACAATGAGCAGTTCTTC. Protein: CAIRTLAGDYNEQFF.

CDR3 sequence (DNA): TGTGCCAGCAGTCGACTCCGGGATCTATACAATGAGCAGTTCTTC. Translation: CASSRLRDLYNEQFF. The J gene is TRBJ2-1, the V gene TRBV12-3 or TRBV12-4; D possibly corresponds to TRBD2 (5 bases). The V and J ends lost 5 bases and 4 bases respectively, with 15 bases between them. CDR3 length: 15 residues.

This clonotype was found many times. The chain uses TRBV28 and TRBJ1-1; D call uncertain. CDR3 length equals 15 residues. CDR1 is MDHEN, CDR2 SYDVKM, per germline. Trimming cost V 1 base and J 10 bases, with 19 bases left between them. DNA for the CDR3: TGTGCCAGCAGTTTATCTATCGGCGCTGGGGTGGTAGCTTTCTTT. Encoded protein: CASSLSIGAGVVAFF.

This clonotype was observed a few times. The rearrangement links TRBV6-1 to TRBJ2-2, with a possible D match to TRBD1 (5 bases). Germline values: CDR1 MNHNS, CDR2 SASEGT. Between the trimmed V and J ends, which lost 4 bases and 4 bases, there was a span of 13 bases. The CDR3 sequence is 15 residues long. CDR3 nucleotides: TGTGCCAGCAGTGTCCAGAACACAGGCACCGGGGAGCTGTTTTTT. Residues: CASSVQNTGTGELFF.

V usage is TRBV20-1 and J usage is TRBJ2-7, with D tentatively TRBD2 (5 bases). The length of the CDR3 is 12 residues. V was clipped by 5 bases and J by 2 bases, with 10 bases between them. From germline, CDR1 is DFQATT and CDR2 SNEGSKA (reference sequence). CDR3 coding DNA: TGCAGTGCTTCGGACTGGACCTACGAGCAGTACTTC. Its translation is CSASDWTYEQYF.

Points on this clonotype: One junction end does not reproduce the germline sequence, and a read error may be involved. This chain uses TRBV4-1 with TRBJ1-1; 7 bases line up with TRBD1. Germline-derived CDR1 and CDR2 are MGHRA and YSYEKL. The CDR3 extends over 15 amino acids. This CDR3 reads CASSPGGSGWTEDFF. CDR3 DNA sequence: TGCGCCAGCAGTCCAGGGGGTTCAGGATGGACTGAAGATTTCTTT.

This chain connects TRBV20-1 to TRBJ2-4; maybe TRBD2 (5 bases). Germline V gene sequence: CDR1 DFQATT, CDR2 SNEGSKA (reference sequence). V lost 6 bases and J lost 5, with 20 bases in between. This CDR3 contains 15 residues. CDR3 sequence: CSATPPLRRENIQYF. The DNA for the CDR3 is TGCAGTGCAACTCCCCCACTACGGCGGGAAAACATTCAGTACTTC.

The chain is built from TRBV10-3 and TRBJ1-4; 7 positions agree with TRBD1. The CDR3 runs 15 residues. V lost 8 bases to trimming and J lost 6 bases; unmatched junction nucleotides: 12. CDR1 and CDR2 (germline): ENHRY, SYGVKD. The CDR3 protein is CAIGDTGVRDEKLFF. The DNA of the CDR3 is TGTGCCATCGGCGACACAGGGGTTCGAGATGAAAAACTGTTTTTT.

This clonotype came up a few times. V usage is TRBV7-8 and J usage is TRBJ1-5; no firm D call. V shed 0 bases and J shed 7 bases, with 13 bases lying between them. The CDR3 totals 15 residues. Per the germline V gene, CDR1 is SGHVS and CDR2 is FQNEAQ. The CDR3, as DNA: TGTGCCAGCAGCTTAGCGGGCGGGCCACAGCAGCCCCAGCATTTT. Amino acid sequence: CASSLAGGPQQPQHF.

This chain joins TRBV27 and TRBJ1-1; the match to TRBD1 covers 12 bases. The junction had 20 bases not matched to a gene; V was cut back by 3 bases and J by 6 bases. The CDR3 is made up of 20 amino acids. Germline CDR1 and CDR2: MNHEY and SMNVEV (reference sequence). The CDR3 DNA reads as TGTGCCAGCAGTTTCTCACTCAGCGGGGACAGGGGGCGCCGGAGTCCTGAAGCTTTCTTT. Translation gives CASSFSLSGDRGRRSPEAFF.

This chain uses TRBV6-6 with TRBJ2-7; 15 nucleotides match TRBD2. V was pared by 6 bases and J by 3 bases, with 12 bases of the junction left unmatched. CDR3 length equals 18 residues. CDR1 MNHNY and CDR2 SVGAGI come from the germline V gene (reference sequence). Here the CDR3 DNA reads TGTGCCAGCAGCCCGACAGGGACTAGCGGGAGGAGCCTCTACGAGCAGTACTTC. It translates to CASSPTGTSGRSLYEQYF.

This clonotype was detected only a few times. The rearrangement links TRBV6-6 to TRBJ1-6; tentatively, D is TRBD1 (6 bases). Trimming pared 4 bases from V and 9 bases from J, leaving 16 bases between. The CDR3 length is 15 residues. Germline-derived CDR1 and CDR2 are MNHNY and SVGAGI (reference sequence). CDR3 in DNA: TGTGCCAGCAGTTCCCCCCAGGGGCTTCGTTCACCCCTCCACTTT. Protein: CASSSPQGLRSPLHF.

In its sample, this clonotype was seen a few times. The chain carries TRBV7-8 and TRBJ2-7; 7 bases map to TRBD2. This CDR3 is 14 amino acids long. Germline CDR1 and CDR2: SGHVS and FQNEAQ. With 1 base clipped from V and 3 bases from J, the junction kept 3 bases outside the gene matches. The CDR3 protein is CASSLGEGIYEQYF. CDR3 bases: TGTGCCAGCAGCTTAGGGGAGGGGATCTACGAGCAGTACTTC.

The chain links TRBV11-2 to TRBJ2-3, with a possible D match to TRBD2 (5 bases). Germline V gives CDR1 SGHAT, CDR2 FQNNGV. The CDR3 is 15 residues long. V was pared by 5 bases and J by 0 bases, with 12 bases between. CDR3 region: CASSISDPSTDTQYF. CDR3 DNA: TGTGCCAGCAGCATTAGCGATCCTAGCACAGATACGCAGTATTTT.

The chain joins TRBV5-1 to TRBJ1-1, with D unresolved. The germline CDR1 and CDR2 sequences are SGHRS and YFSETQ. V was pared by 1 base and J by 2 bases, with 21 bases between. The CDR3 is 18 amino acids. CDR3 nucleotide sequence: TGCGCCAGCAGCTTGTATCCGGGCGCTGTAGCCCTCAACACTGAAGCTTTCTTT. Translated, it gives CASSLYPGAVALNTEAFF.

This clonotype was seen many times. The gene calls are TRBV5-6 and TRBJ1-3; a possible D gene is TRBD1 (5 bases). Trimming shortened V by 2 bases and J by 2 bases, and 11 bases separated the two germline ends. Germline CDR1 and CDR2: SGHDT and YYEEEE. The CDR3 consists of 15 residues. CDR3 residues: CASSFFSGTGNTIYF. The CDR3 nucleotides are TGTGCCAGCAGCTTCTTCTCAGGGACTGGAAACACCATATATTTT.